Below, 10 T cell receptor beta chains from the same sample are listed, as sequenced in a study of Ad26.COV2.S vaccination and SARS-CoV-2 variants (dated by TCRdb to the early 2020s). Per the publication, the treatment or condition label means: some 19 received Ad26.COV2.S at low or high dose, single or two shots; about 5 received placebo; per-sample allocation not given. For vaccine and placebo recipients, the sequenced repertoires came from samples collected on day 63 after the first injection. The library was built by means of the immunoSEQ multiplex PCR assay. TCRdb took this table from immuneACCESS and kept in-frame rearrangements with V and J called. Such tables lack part of the clones; where checked against another copy, unresolved V genes explain under half of the gap, and the rest is unexplained. The sample table holds hundreds of thousands of clones, of which roughly 87% were seen once. The top ten hold 3.4% of the sample.

Material: peripheral blood, obtained in a trial of Ad26.COV2.S vaccine versus placebo. The origin of the receptors is a person between 18 and 59 years old who received the Ad26.COV2.S COVID-19 vaccine or a placebo.

The J gene is TRBJ2-3, the V gene TRBV7-9; the match to TRBD2 covers 10 bases. The germline gives CDR1 SEHNR, CDR2 FQNEAQ (reference sequence). Trimming cost V 5 bases and J 2 bases; bases outside gene matches: 4. The CDR3 length is 15 residues. The CDR3 DNA follows: TGTGCCAGCAGCCATGGGACTAGCGACACAGATACGCAGTATTTT. This gives the protein CASSHGTSDTDTQYF.

This clone was counted a few times. The chain joins TRBV5-8 to TRBJ1-4; possible D gene TRBD1, 6 bases. The V gene lost 0 bases and the J gene lost 0 bases, with 12 bases spanning the gap. CDR1 and CDR2 (germline): SGHTS, YDEGEE. The CDR3 covers 17 residues. CDR3 DNA sequence: TGTGCCAGCAGCTTGGAACAGGGAGCTGCAACTAATGAAAAACTGTTTTTT. Encoded protein: CASSLEQGAATNEKLFF.

This chain uses TRBV5-4 with TRBJ2-1; 8 nucleotides line up with TRBD2. The CDR3 extends over 14 amino acids. From germline, CDR1 is SGHNT and CDR2 YYREEE (reference sequence). The junction had 7 bases not matched to a gene; V was cut back by 2 bases and J by 9 bases. The CDR3 sequence: CASSFAGGAGEQFF. CDR3 in DNA: TGTGCCAGCAGCTTCGCGGGGGGCGCGGGTGAGCAGTTCTTC.

V and J are TRBV5-1 and TRBJ2-3; weak D call: TRBD1 (5 bases). The CDR3 spans 16 residues. V lost 0 bases to trimming and J lost 0 bases, with 11 bases between them. The germline CDR1 and CDR2 sequences are SGHRS and YFSETQ. In nucleotides, the CDR3 is TGCGCCAGCAGCTTGGGCACAAGGGGTAGCACAGATACGCAGTATTTT. It encodes CASSLGTRGSTDTQYF.

This chain uses TRBV6-4 with TRBJ2-1; 9 nucleotides align to TRBD1. The CDR3 sequence is 15 residues long. In germline, CDR1 is MRHNA, CDR2 SNTAGT. Trimming removed 6 bases from V and 8 bases from J; junction bases left unmatched: 11. For the CDR3, the DNA is TGTGCCAGCAGCGATGAGACAGGGGGTAGGCATGAGCAGTTCTTC. As protein: CASSDETGGRHEQFF.

The gene calls are TRBV7-9 and TRBJ2-2, with D perhaps given as TRBD1 or TRBD2 (5 bases each). CDR1 is SEHNR and CDR2 is FQNEAQ in the germline V gene (reference sequence). The CDR3 length is 15 residues. Trimming shortened V by 8 bases and J by 6 bases, and 19 bases separated the two germline ends. CDR3 sequence: CASLVLRGAAGELFF. The CDR3 region has the DNA TGTGCCAGCCTTGTCCTTAGAGGGGCTGCCGGGGAGCTGTTTTTT.

The J gene is TRBJ2-1, the V gene TRBV11-2; either TRBD1 or TRBD2 may fit D (5 bases each). The CDR3 is 15 amino acids. Germline lookup yields CDR1 SGHAT and CDR2 FQNNGV. Between the trimmed V and J ends, which lost 0 bases and 5 bases, there was a span of 11 bases. CDR3 coding DNA: TGTGCCAGCAGCTTAGAGGGGGTGATAAACAATGAGCAGTTCTTC. This translates into CASSLEGVINNEQFF.

The rearrangement joins TRBV7-9 to TRBJ1-2; the D is unclear. Germline CDR1 and CDR2: SEHNR and FQNEAQ (reference sequence). This CDR3 has 14 amino acids. Trimming removed 1 base from V and 4 bases from J, with 10 bases in between. The CDR3 nucleotides read TGTGCCAGCAGCTTAGGGGGAAGTCGCTATGGCTACACCTTC. Translating it yields CASSLGGSRYGYTF.

The chain has TRBV27 and TRBJ2-5, with D possibly being TRBD2 (6 bases). Germline loops: CDR1 MNHEY, CDR2 SMNVEV (reference sequence). The V end was cut by 1 base, the J end by 4 bases, with 13 bases between. This CDR3 is built from 15 residues. CDR3 sequence (DNA): TGTGCCAGCAGTTTATGGGGAGGTCAAGGAGAGACCCAGTACTTC. Translation gives CASSLWGGQGETQYF.

In the case of this clone: Other DNA sequences from this sample encode an identical CDR3 as well. The J gene is TRBJ1-3, the V gene TRBV30; D gene unclear. This CDR3 comprises 11 residues. Germline V lookup: CDR1 GTSNPN, CDR2 SVGIG (reference sequence). Trimming took off 2 bases at V and 4 bases at J, with 3 bases between the two ends. DNA of the CDR3: TGTGCCTGGAGTAGCGGAAACACCATATATTTT. It codes for CAWSSGNTIYF.